This T cell receptor beta chain derives from a study of cytomegalovirus exposure and HLA in healthy donors. V dropped 2 bases and J dropped 6; count of bases not matched to a gene: 6. Germline V lookup: CDR1 MRHNA, CDR2 SNTAGT. The CDR3 extends over 16 amino acids. Primers for the PCR totalled 60 Vbeta and 13 Jbeta. Sequencing used immunoSEQ multiplex PCR; TCRdb keeps in-frame clones, though not all of them. The listing contains some 150,000 clones. Material: PBMCs. The clonotype comes from a woman under 30 in good health and CMV-seropositive. The V gene is TRBV6-4, the J gene TRBJ2-2; TRBD1 matches 10 bases. CDR3 in amino acids: CASSDPTGGDSGELFF. The CDR3 DNA reads TGTGCCAGCAGTGACCCGACAGGGGGCGATTCCGGGGAGCTGTTTTTT.